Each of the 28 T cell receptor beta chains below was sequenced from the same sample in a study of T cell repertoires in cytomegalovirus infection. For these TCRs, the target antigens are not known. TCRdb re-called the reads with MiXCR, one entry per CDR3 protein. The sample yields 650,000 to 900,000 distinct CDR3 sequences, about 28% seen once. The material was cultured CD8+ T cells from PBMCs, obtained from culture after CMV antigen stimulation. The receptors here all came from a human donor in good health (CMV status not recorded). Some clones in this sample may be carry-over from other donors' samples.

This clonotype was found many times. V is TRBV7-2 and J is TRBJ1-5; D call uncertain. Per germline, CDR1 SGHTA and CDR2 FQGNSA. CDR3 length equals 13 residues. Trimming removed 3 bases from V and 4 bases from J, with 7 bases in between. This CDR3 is CASSFGENQPQHF. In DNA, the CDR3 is TGTGCCAGCAGCTTTGGCGAAAATCAGCCCCAGCATTTT.

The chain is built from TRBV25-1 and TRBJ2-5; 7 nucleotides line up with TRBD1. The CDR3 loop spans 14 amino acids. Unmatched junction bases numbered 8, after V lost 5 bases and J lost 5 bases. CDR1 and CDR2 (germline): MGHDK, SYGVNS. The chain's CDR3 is CASSRRTGRETQYF. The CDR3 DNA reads TGTGCCAGCAGTAGACGGACAGGTCGCGAGACCCAGTACTTC.

CDR3 amino acids: CASSPPTGTASYEQYF. The CDR3 coding sequence is TGTGCCAGCAGCCCCCCGACCGGGACAGCCTCCTACGAGCAGTACTTC. The chain joins TRBV7-6 to TRBJ2-7; 7 nucleotides agree with TRBD1. This CDR3 region has 16 residues. The germline gives CDR1 SGHVS, CDR2 FNYEAQ. V lost 5 bases to trimming and J lost 0 bases; unmatched junction nucleotides: 10.

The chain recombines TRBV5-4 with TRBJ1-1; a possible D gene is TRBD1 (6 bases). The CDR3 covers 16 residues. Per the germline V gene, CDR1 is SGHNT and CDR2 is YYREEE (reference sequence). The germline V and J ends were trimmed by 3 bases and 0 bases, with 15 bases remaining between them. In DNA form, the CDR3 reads TGTGCCAGCAGCTCCTACAGGGAATACTTGAACACTGAAGCTTTCTTT. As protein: CASSSYREYLNTEAFF.

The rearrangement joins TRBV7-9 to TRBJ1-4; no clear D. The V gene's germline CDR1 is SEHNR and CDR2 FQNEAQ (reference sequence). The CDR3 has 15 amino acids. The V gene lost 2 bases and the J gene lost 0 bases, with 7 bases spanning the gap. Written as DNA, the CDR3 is TGTGCCAGCAGCTTATTGAGAGCAACTAATGAAAAACTGTTTTTT. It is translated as CASSLLRATNEKLFF.

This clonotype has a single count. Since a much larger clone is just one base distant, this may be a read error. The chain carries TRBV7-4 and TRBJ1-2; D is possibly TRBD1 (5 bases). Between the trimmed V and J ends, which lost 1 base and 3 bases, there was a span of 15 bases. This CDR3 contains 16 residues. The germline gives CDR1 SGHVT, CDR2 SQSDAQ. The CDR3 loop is CASSLGSTALYYGYTF. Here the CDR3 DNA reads TGTGCCAGCAGCTTAGGGTCGACAGCCCTTTACTATGGCTACACCTTC.

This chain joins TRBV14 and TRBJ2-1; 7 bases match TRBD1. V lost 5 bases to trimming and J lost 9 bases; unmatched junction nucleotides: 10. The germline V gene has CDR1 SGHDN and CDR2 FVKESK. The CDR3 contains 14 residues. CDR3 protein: CASSYVDRAGEQFF. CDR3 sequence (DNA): TGTGCCAGCAGCTATGTCGACAGGGCGGGTGAGCAGTTCTTC.

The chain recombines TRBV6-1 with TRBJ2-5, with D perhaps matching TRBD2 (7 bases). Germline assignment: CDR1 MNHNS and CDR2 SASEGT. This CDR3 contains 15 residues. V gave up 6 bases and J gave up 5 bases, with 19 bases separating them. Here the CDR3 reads CASSPLEGGRETQYF. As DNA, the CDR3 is TGTGCCAGCAGCCCCTTAGAGGGGGGGCGTGAGACCCAGTACTTC.

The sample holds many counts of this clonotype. The CDR3 sequence is CASSLTAGYTEAFF. For the CDR3, the DNA is TGTGCCAGCAGCTTAACCGCGGGTTACACTGAAGCTTTCTTT. V gene TRBV7-3 combines with J gene TRBJ1-1; D gene uncertain. Germline values: CDR1 SGHTA, CDR2 FQGTGA. V was clipped by 0 bases and J by 3 bases, with 8 bases between them. The CDR3 is 14 amino acids.

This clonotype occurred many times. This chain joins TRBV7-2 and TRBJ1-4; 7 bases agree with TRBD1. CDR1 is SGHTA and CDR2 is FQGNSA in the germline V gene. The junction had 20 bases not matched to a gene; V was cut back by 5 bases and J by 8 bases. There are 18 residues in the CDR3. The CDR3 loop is CASSLDWQGDLGGEKLFF. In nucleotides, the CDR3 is TGTGCCAGCAGCCTGGACTGGCAGGGGGACTTGGGGGGGGAAAAACTGTTTTTT.

CDR3 in amino acids: CASRLLKSSQLDTQYF. The CDR3 region has the DNA TGTGCCAGCAGGCTCCTTAAGTCCAGCCAGTTAGATACGCAGTATTTT. The chain recombines TRBV27 with TRBJ2-3; D is ambiguous. V dropped 6 bases and J dropped 5 bases, with 21 bases sitting between them. CDR3 length equals 16 residues. CDR1 and CDR2 from the germline V gene are MNHEY and SMNVEV (reference sequence).

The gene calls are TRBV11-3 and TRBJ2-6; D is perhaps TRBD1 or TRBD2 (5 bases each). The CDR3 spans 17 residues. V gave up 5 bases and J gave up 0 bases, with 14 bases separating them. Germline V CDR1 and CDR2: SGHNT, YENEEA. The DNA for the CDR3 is TGTGCCAGCAGCCAGAGGGGATCCGTCTCTGGGGCCAACGTCCTGACTTTC. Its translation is CASSQRGSVSGANVLTF.

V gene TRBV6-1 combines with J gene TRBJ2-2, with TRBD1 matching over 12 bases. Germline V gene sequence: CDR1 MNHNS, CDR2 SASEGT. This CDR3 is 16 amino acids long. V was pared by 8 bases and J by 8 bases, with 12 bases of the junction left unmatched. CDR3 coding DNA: TGTGCCAGCGAGGCTGAGGGACAGGGGGCCTGGGGGGAGCTGTTTTTT. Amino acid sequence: CASEAEGQGAWGELFF.

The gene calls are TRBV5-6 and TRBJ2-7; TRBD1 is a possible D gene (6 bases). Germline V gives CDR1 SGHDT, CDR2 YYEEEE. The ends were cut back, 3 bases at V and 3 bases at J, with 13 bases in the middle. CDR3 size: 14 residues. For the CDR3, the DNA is TGTGCCAGCAGCTCCGGGACACCCTTCTACGAGCAGTACTTC. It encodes CASSSGTPFYEQYF.

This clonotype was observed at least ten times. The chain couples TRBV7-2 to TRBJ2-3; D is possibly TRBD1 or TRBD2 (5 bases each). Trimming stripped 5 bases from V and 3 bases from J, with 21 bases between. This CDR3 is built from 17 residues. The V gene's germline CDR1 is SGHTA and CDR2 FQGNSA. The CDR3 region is CASSRLSGTGPTDTQYF. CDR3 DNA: TGTGCCAGCAGCCGCCTCTCAGGGACCGGACCTACAGATACGCAGTATTTT. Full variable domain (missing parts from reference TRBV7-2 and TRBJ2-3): GAGVSQSPSNKVTEKGKDVELRCDPISGHTALYWYRQSLGQGLEFLIYFQGNSAPDKSGLPSDRFSAERTGGSVSTLTIQRTQQEDSAVYLCASSRLSGTGPTDTQYFGPGTRLTVL.

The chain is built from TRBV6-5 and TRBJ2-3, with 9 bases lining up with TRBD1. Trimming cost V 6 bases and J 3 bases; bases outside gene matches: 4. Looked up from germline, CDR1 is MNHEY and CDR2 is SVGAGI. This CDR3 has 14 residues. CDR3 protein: CASSGTGYTDTQYF. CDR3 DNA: TGTGCCAGCAGCGGGACAGGGTATACAGATACGCAGTATTTT.

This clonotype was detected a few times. CDR3 protein: CATGTPLAGGTNEQFF. The DNA for the CDR3 is TGCGCCACTGGAACCCCTCTAGCGGGGGGGACCAATGAGCAGTTCTTC. V usage is TRBV4-1 and J usage is TRBJ2-1; 12 bases line up with TRBD2. The germline V gene has CDR1 MGHRA and CDR2 YSYEKL. The J segment lost 6 bases and the V segment lost 10 bases, leaving 13 bases of the junction unmatched. The CDR3 has 16 amino acids.

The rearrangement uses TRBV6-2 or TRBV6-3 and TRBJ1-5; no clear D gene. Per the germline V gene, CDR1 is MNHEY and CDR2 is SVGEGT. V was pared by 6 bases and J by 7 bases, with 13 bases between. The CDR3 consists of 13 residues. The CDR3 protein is CASSPDMEQPQHF. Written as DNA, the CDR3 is TGTGCCAGCAGCCCAGACATGGAGCAGCCCCAGCATTTT.

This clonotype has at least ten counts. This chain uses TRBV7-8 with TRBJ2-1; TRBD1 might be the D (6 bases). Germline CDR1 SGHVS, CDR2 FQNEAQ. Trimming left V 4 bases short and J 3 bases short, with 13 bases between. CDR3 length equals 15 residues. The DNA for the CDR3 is TGTGCCAGCAGCTCCTCGGGACACCTCTACAATGAGCAGTTCTTC. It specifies CASSSSGHLYNEQFF.

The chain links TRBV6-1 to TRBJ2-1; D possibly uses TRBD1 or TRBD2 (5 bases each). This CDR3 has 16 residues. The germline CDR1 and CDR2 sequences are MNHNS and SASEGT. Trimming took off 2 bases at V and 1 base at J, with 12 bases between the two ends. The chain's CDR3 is CASSEFKRGSYNEQFF. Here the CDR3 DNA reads TGTGCCAGCAGTGAATTTAAGAGGGGTTCCTACAATGAGCAGTTCTTC.

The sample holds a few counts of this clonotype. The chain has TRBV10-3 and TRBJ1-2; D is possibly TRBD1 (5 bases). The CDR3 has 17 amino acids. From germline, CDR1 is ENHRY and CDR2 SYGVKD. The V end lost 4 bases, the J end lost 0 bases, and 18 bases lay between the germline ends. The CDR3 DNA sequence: TGTGCCATCAGTGTCCTACCAGGGCAGGGAACTAACTATGGCTACACCTTC. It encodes CAISVLPGQGTNYGYTF.

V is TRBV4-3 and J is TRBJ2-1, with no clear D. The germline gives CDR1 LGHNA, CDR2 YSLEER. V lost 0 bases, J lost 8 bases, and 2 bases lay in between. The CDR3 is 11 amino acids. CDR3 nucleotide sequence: TGCGCCAGCAGCCAAGATCATGAGCAGTTCTTC. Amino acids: CASSQDHEQFF.

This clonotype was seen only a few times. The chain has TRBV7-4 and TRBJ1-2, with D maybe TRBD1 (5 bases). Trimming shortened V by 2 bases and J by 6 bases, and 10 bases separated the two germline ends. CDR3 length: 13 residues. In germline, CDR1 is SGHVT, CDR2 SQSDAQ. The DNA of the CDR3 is TGTGCCAGCAGCTTATCGGGGGTGGATGGCTACACCTTC. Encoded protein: CASSLSGVDGYTF.

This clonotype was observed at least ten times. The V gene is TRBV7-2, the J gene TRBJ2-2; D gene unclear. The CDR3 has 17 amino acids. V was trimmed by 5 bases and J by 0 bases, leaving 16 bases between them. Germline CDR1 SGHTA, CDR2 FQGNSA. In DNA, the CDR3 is TGTGCCAGCAGCCTGACCTGGACGTACGCGAACACCGGGGAGCTGTTTTTT. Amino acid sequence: CASSLTWTYANTGELFF.

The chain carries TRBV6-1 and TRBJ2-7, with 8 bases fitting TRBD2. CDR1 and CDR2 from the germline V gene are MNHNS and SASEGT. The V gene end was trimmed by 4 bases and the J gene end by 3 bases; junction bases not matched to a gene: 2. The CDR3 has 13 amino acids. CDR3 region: CASSGRGVYEQYV. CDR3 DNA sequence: TGTGCCAGCAGTGGGCGGGGGGTCTACGAGCAGTACGTC.

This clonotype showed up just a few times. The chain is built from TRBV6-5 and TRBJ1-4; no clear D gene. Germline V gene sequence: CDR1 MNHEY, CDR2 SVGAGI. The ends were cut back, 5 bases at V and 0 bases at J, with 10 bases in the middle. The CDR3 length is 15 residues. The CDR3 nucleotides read TGTGCCAGCAGTCACGGGATTGCAACTAATGAAAAACTGTTTTTT. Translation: CASSHGIATNEKLFF.

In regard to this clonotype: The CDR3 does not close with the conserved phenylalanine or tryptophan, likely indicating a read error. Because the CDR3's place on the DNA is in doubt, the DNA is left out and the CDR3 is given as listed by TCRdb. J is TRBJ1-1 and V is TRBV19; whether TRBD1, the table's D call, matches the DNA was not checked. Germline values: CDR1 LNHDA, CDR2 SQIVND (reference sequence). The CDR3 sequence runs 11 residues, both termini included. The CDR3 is CASSIGQVLGV.

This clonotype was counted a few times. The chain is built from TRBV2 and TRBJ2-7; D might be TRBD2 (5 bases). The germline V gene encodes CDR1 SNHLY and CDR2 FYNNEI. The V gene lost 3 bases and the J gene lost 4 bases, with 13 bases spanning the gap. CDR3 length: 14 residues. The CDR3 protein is CASSDPGGRYEQYF. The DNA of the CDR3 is TGTGCCAGCAGTGACCCCGGCGGGCGATACGAGCAGTACTTC.